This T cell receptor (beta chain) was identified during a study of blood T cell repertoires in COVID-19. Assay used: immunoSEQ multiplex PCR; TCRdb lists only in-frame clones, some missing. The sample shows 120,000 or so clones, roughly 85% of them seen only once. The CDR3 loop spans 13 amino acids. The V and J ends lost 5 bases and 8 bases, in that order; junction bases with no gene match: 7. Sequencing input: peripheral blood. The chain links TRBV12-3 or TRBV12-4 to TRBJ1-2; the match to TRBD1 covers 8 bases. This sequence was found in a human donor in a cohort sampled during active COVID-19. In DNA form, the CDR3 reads TGTGCCAGCAGTGGTACAGGGGGTCTGGGCTACACCTTC. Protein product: CASSGTGGLGYTF.